This TCR beta chain was captured by sequencing in a study of graft-versus-host responses after intestinal transplantation. Study background: Recipients had multivisceral, liver-intestinal, or isolated intestinal transplants. All recipients got anti-thymocyte globulin induction, then tacrolimus and steroids for around three years.

The CDR3 runs to 15 residues. Germline V CDR1 and CDR2: MDHEN, SYDVKM. V was trimmed by 4 bases and J by 0 bases, leaving 13 bases between them. From the graft tissue, intraepithelial and lamina propria lymphocytes were released through processing. Generated by immunoSEQ multiplex PCR, the TCRdb table keeps only in-frame clones and is missing some. The sample consists of more than 6,000 clones, 82% of them appearing once. This sequence originates from a human patient who received an intestinal transplant, so some T cells may come from the graft donor. The material sequenced was ileum tissue, taken about 130 days after transplant. The rearrangement uses TRBV28 and TRBJ2-7, with D possibly matching TRBD2 (5 bases). This CDR3 reads CASSSGLASSYEQYF. DNA for the CDR3: TGTGCCAGCAGTTCGGGATTGGCGAGCTCCTACGAGCAGTACTTC.